This T cell receptor beta chain was identified during a study of blood T cells in healthy people across ages. With a J-beta primer mix and a sample-barcoded 5' primer, a second PCR ran 7 to 11 cycles. TCRdb recomputed calls from the 5' RACE reads with MiXCR, one row per CDR3 protein. The data show about 970,000 distinct CDR3 sequences, roughly 51% seen once. The TCR sequence derives from a woman aged 55-75 years in good health. Source material: blood.

The CDR3 DNA sequence: TGTGCCAGCAGGGACCTCGATGAGCAGTTCTTC. It yields the protein CASRDLDEQFF. The chain has TRBV3-1 and TRBJ2-1, with D hard to call. V was clipped by 6 bases and J by 8 bases, with 8 bases between them. The CDR3 is 11 residues long. CDR1 is LGHDT and CDR2 is YNNKEL in the germline V gene (reference sequence).